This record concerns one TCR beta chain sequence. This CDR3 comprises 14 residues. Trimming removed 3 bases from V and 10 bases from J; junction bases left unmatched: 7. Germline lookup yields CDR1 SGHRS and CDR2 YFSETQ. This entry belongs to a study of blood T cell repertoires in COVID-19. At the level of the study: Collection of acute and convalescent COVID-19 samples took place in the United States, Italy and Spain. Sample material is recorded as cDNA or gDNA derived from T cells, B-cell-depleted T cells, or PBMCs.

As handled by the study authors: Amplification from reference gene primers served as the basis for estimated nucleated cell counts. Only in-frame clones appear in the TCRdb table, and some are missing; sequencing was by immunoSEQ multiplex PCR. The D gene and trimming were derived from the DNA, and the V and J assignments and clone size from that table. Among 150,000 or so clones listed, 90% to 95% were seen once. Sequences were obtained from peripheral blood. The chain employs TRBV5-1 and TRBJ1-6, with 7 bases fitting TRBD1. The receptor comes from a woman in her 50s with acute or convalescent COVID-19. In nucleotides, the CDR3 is TGCGCCAGCAGCTCCGGACAGGTAGGATCACCCCTCCACTTT. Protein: CASSSGQVGSPLHF.